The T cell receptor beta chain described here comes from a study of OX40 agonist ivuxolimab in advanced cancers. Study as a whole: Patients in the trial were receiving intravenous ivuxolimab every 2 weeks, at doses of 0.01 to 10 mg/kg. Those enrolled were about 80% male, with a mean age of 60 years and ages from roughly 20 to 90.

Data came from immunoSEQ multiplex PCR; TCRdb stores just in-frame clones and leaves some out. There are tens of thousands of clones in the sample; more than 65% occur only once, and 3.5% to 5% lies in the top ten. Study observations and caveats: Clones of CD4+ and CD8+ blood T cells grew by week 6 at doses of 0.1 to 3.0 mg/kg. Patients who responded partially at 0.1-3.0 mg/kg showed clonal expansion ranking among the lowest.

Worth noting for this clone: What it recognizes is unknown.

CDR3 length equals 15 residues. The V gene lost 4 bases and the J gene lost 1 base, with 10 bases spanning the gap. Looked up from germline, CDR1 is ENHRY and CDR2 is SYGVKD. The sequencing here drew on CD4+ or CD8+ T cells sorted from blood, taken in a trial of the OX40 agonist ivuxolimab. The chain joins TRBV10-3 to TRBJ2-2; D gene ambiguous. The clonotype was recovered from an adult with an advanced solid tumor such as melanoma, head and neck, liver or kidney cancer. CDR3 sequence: CAISGGLMNTGELFF. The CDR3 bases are TGTGCCATCAGTGGAGGCCTAATGAACACCGGGGAGCTGTTTTTT.